This TCR beta chain was captured by sequencing in a study of response to subunit inactivated influenza vaccine. The CDR3 consists of 15 residues. Germline V gives CDR1 DFQATT, CDR2 SNEGSKA (reference sequence). Trimming took off 6 bases at V and 1 base at J, with 15 bases between the two ends. TCRdb re-analysed the RT-PCR reads in MiXCR, keeping a single row per CDR3 protein. The sample lists 750,000 to 850,000 distinct CDR3 sequences; approximately 17% were seen once. This clonotype was recorded a few times. V gene TRBV20-1 combines with J gene TRBJ2-2; possibly TRBD2 for D (5 bases). The starting material was PBMCs from blood, obtained roughly 5 days after vaccination. This clonotype was sampled from a man aged 50-59 years who received an inactivated influenza vaccine. CDR3 sequence: CSARPAGQNTGELFF. The CDR3 DNA is TGCAGTGCCAGACCCGCGGGTCAGAACACCGGGGAGCTGTTTTTT.